Below, 6 T cell receptor beta chains from the same sample are listed, as sequenced in a study of CD8 T cells in ankylosing spondylitis. A single record per CDR3 protein comes from TCRdb applying MiXCR to the 5' RACE reads. This table holds about 360,000 distinct CDR3 sequences, more than 20% found once. The sample consisted of blood, either unsorted or a sorted T cell fraction (not recorded which). Every receptor here comes from a male donor with ankylosing spondylitis or in good health (not recorded which).

In its sample, this clonotype was seen a few times. The J gene is TRBJ2-1, the V gene TRBV20-1, with TRBD2 matching over 8 bases. Germline V lookup: CDR1 DFQATT, CDR2 SNEGSKA (reference sequence). CDR3 length: 14 amino acids. V shed 5 bases and J 3 bases; nucleotides not matched to a gene: 6. The CDR3 is CSARQRGYYNEQFF. CDR3 nucleotide sequence: TGCAGTGCTCGGCAGCGGGGGTACTACAATGAGCAGTTCTTC.

This clonotype was seen only a few times. The chain employs TRBV12-3 or TRBV12-4 and TRBJ2-7; tentatively, D is TRBD2 (7 bases). V lost 6 bases, J lost 3 bases, and 18 bases lay in between. CDR3 length: 15 residues. CDR3: CASRGGTRDFYEQYF. In DNA form, the CDR3 reads TGTGCCAGCAGGGGGGGGACAAGGGACTTCTACGAGCAGTACTTC.

This clonotype has a handful of counts. The chain employs TRBV10-3 and TRBJ2-7, with 9 positions matching TRBD1. This CDR3 has 13 residues. The V gene's germline CDR1 is ENHRY and CDR2 SYGVKD. V dropped 4 bases and J dropped 3; count of bases not matched to a gene: 1. The CDR3 here is CAISGQGDYEQYF. CDR3 nucleotide sequence: TGTGCCATCAGTGGACAGGGGGACTACGAGCAGTACTTC.

The chain uses TRBV7-8 and TRBJ2-7, with TRBD2 matching 7 bases. J lost 3 bases, V lost 1 base, and 6 bases had no gene match. CDR3 length equals 15 residues. CDR1 and CDR2 (germline): SGHVS, FQNEAQ. CDR3 sequence reads: CASSLGGGGDYEQYF. CDR3 DNA: TGTGCCAGCAGCTTAGGGGGCGGGGGAGACTACGAGCAGTACTTC.

The chain has TRBV15 and TRBJ2-7; no reliable D call. Germline CDR1 and CDR2: LNHNV and YYDKDF (reference sequence). Trimming took 0 bases from V and 0 from J, leaving 6 bases between them. The CDR3 has 14 residues. CDR3 DNA: TGTGCCACCAGCAGAGACAAGTCCTCCTACGAGCAGTACTTC. Its translation: CATSRDKSSYEQYF. Variable domain in full (rest from reference TRBV15 and TRBJ2-7): DAMVIQNPRYQVTQFGKPVTLSCSQTLNHNVMYWYQQKSSQAPKLLFHYYDKDFNNEADTPDNFQSRRPNTSFCFLDIRSPGLGDTAMYLCATSRDKSSYEQYFGPGTRLTVT.

The chain couples TRBV29-1 to TRBJ2-1; 8 positions agree with TRBD2. Germline lookup yields CDR1 SQVTM and CDR2 ANQGSEA. Unmatched junction bases numbered 7, after V lost 6 bases and J lost 0 bases. The length of the CDR3 is 15 residues. CDR3 loop: CSVTLADNSYNEQFF. The DNA for the CDR3 is TGCAGCGTGACACTAGCGGACAACTCCTACAATGAGCAGTTCTTC.